This entry features one T cell receptor beta chain sequence. What it binds is not known. Other DNA sequences in this sample translate to the same CDR3. The data are from a study of PD-1 blockade in classical Hodgkin lymphoma. Study in general: Treatment was intravenous nivolumab, 3 mg/kg every 2 weeks, until progression.

Study observations and caveats: It was reported that newly diagnosed patients had less baseline TCR diversity than healthy donors. Prior to therapy, complete responders displayed diversity much like that of newly diagnosed patients. Nivolumab initiated under 1 year post-ASCT led to patient exclusion.

V was cut by 5 bases and J by 0 bases, with 11 bases left in between. The germline V gene encodes CDR1 MNHEY and CDR2 SVGAGI. The CDR3 is made up of 14 amino acids. Libraries were prepared by immunoSEQ multiplex PCR; TCRdb keeps only in-frame clonotypes and omits some of them. This table has around 50,000 clones, around 74% appearing once. As for time point: cycle 4 day 1 (C4D1), after 6 weeks of nivolumab. Every patient was affected by relapse after autologous stem cell transplantation, while exposure to brentuximab vedotin was not uniform. This chain joins TRBV6-5 and TRBJ2-7; weak D call: TRBD1 (7 bases). The clonotype originates from a human donor with classical Hodgkin lymphoma. The starting material was peripheral blood mononuclear cells (PBMCs), obtained before the fourth cycle of nivolumab. CDR3: CASSRQGGSYEQYF. CDR3 bases: TGTGCCAGCAGTAGACAGGGAGGCTCCTACGAGCAGTACTTC.